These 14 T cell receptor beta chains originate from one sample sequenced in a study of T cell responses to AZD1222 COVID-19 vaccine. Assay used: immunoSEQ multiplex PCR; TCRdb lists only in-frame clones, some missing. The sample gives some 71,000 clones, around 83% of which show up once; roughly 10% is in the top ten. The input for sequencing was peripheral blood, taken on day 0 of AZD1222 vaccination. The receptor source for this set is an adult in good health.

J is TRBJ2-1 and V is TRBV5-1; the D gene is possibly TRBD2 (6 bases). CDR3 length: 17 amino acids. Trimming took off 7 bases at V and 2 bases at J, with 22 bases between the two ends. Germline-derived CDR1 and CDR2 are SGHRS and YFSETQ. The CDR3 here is CASLLTPGVKTYNEQFF. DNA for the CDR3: TGCGCCAGCCTCCTGACCCCGGGGGTGAAAACCTACAATGAGCAGTTCTTC.

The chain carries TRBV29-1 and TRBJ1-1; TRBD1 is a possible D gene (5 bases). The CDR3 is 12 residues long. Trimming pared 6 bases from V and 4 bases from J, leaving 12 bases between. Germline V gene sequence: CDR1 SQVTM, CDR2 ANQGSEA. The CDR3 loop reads CSVPQGRTEAFF. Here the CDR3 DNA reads TGCAGCGTACCGCAGGGTCGCACTGAAGCTTTCTTT.

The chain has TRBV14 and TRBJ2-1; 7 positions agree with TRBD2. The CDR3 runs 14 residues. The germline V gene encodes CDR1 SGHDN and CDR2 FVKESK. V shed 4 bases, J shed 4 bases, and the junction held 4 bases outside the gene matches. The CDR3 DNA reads TGTGCCAGCAGCCCCCGACTAGCTTACAATGAGCAGTTCTTC. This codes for CASSPRLAYNEQFF.

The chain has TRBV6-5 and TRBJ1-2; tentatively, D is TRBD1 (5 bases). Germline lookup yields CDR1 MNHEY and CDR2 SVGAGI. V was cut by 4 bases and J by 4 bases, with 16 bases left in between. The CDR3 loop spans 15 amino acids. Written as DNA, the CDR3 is TGTGCCAGCAGTTTGCCCGGGGACGGATCCTATGGCTACACCTTC. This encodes CASSLPGDGSYGYTF.

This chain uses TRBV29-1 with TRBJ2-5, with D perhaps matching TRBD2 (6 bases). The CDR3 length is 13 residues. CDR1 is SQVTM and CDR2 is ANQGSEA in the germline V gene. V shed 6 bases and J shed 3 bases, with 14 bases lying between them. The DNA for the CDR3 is TGCAGCGTGCGGGGACTTGGAGAAGAGACCCAGTACTTC. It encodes CSVRGLGEETQYF.

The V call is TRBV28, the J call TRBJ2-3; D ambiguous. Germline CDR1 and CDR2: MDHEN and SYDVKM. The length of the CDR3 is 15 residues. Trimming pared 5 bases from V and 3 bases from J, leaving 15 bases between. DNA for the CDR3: TGTGCCAGCAGTCTGGAGCCGGATGGGACAGATACGCAGTATTTT. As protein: CASSLEPDGTDTQYF.

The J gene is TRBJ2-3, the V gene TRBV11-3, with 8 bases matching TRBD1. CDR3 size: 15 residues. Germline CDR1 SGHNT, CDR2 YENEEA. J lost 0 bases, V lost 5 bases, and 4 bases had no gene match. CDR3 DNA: TGTGCCAGCAGCCAGGGGGCGGGGAGCACAGATACGCAGTATTTT. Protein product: CASSQGAGSTDTQYF.

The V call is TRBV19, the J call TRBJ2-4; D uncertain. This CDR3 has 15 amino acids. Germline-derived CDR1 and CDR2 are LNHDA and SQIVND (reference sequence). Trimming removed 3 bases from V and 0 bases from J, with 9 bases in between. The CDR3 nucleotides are TGTGCCAGTAGTATCAATCCGATAGCCAAAAACATTCAGTACTTC. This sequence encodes CASSINPIAKNIQYF.

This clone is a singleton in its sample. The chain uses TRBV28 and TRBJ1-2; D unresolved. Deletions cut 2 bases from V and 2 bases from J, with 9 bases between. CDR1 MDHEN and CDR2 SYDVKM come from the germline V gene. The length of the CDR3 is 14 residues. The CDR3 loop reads CASSLGGRNYGYTF. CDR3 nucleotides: TGTGCCAGCAGTTTAGGCGGGCGGAACTATGGCTACACCTTC.

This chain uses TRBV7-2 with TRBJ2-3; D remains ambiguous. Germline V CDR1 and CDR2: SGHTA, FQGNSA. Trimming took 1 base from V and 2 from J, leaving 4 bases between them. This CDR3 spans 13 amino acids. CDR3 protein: CASSLGYTDTQYF. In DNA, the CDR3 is TGTGCCAGCAGCTTAGGCTACACAGATACGCAGTATTTT.

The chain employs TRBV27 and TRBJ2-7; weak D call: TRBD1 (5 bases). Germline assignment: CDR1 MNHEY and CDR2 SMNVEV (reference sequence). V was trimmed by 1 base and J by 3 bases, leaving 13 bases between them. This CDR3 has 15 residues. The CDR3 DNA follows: TGTGCCAGCAGTTTATTGGGGCAGGGCTTCTACGAGCAGTACTTC. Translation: CASSLLGQGFYEQYF.

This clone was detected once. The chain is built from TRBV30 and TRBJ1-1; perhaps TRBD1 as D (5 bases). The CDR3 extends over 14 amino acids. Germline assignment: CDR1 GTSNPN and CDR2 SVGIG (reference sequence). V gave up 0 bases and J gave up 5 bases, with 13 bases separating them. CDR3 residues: CAWSVGTGYTEAFF. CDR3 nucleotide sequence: TGTGCCTGGAGTGTAGGGACTGGGTATACTGAAGCTTTCTTT.

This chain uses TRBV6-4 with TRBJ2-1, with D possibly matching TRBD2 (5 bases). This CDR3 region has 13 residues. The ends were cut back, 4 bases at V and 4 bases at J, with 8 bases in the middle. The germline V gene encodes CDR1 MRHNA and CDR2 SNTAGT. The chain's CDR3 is CASSVSGYNEQFF. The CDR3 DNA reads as TGTGCCAGCAGTGTCAGCGGTTACAATGAGCAGTTCTTC.

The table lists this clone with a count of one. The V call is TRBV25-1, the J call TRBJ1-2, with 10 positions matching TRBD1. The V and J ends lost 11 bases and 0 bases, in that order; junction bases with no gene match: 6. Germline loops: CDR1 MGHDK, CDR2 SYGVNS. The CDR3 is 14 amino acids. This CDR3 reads CAAWDRGPNYGYTF. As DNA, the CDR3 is TGTGCCGCCTGGGACAGGGGTCCTAACTATGGCTACACCTTC.